This TCR beta chain was profiled in a study of T cells in tumors after PD-1 blockade. Study-wide findings and caveats: After therapy, most expanded exhausted CD8+ clones were absent pre-treatment, suggesting clonal replacement.

This CDR3 is built from 15 residues. Trimming took off 7 bases at V and 0 bases at J, with 10 bases between the two ends. Looked up from germline, CDR1 is MDHEN and CDR2 is SYDVKM. Details on this clone: Its antigen is not known.

Each patient got pembrolizumab 200 mg every 3 weeks or cemiplimab 350 mg every 2 weeks. Generated by immunoSEQ multiplex PCR, the TCRdb table keeps only in-frame clones and is missing some. The sample contains roughly 13,000 clones, about 67% of which appear only once. The sequence derives from a human donor with cutaneous squamous cell carcinoma. The chain joins TRBV28 to TRBJ2-6; D is undetermined. Sequences were derived from tumor tissue, sampled after anti-PD-1 treatment. This CDR3 is CASTPSLSGANVLTF. The CDR3 DNA reads TGTGCCAGCACCCCCTCGCTCTCTGGGGCCAACGTCCTGACTTTC.